The clone carrying this T cell receptor (beta chain) was recorded a few times. A 5'RACE reaction primed in the constant segment made cDNA libraries of TCR alpha and TCR beta, and these carried sample barcodes and UMIs. TCRdb reprocessed the 5' RACE reads via MiXCR and lists one record per CDR3 protein. The table lists some 440,000 distinct CDR3 sequences, more than 20% of them singletons, with around an eighth in the top ten. This specimen belongs to a study of T-cell memory formation after mild COVID-19. The CDR3 length is 16 residues. The ends lost 4 bases at V and 3 bases at J; junction bases unmatched: 9.

The sequencing sample was made of PBMCs or a T cell subset sorted from them (not recorded which). The V and J genes are TRBV12-3 or TRBV12-4 and TRBJ2-3; 8 bases agree with TRBD2. The TCR sequence derives from an adult woman who had mild COVID-19 (a few samples of this study predate the infection). Cell type and time point are not known. The CDR3 region has the DNA TGTGCCAGCAGTTCTCTGACTAGCGCATCTACAGATACGCAGTATTTT. Amino acid sequence: CASSSLTSASTDTQYF.